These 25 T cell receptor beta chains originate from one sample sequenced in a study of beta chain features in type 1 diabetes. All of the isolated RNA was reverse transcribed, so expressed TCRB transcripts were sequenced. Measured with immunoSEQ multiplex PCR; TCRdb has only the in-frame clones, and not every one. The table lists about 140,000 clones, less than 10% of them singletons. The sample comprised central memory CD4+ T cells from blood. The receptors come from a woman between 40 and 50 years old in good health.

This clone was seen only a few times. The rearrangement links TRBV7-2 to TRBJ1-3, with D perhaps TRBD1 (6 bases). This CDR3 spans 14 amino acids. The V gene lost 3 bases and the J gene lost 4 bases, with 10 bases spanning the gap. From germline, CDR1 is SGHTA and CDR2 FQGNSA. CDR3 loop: CASSLMTGGNTIYF. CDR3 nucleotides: TGTGCCAGCAGCTTGATGACAGGAGGAAACACCATATATTTT.

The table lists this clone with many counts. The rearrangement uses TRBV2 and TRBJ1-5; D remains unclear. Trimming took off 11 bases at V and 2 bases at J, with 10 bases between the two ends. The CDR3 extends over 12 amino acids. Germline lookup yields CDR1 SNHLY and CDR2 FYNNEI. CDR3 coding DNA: TGTGCCGGCCGAGAGGGCAATCAGCCCCAGCATTTT. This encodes CAGREGNQPQHF.

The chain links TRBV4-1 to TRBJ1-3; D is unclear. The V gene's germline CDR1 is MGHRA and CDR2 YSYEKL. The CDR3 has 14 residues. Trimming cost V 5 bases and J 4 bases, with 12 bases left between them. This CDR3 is CASSGTTVGNTIYF. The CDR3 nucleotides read TGCGCCAGCAGCGGTACTACGGTCGGAAACACCATATATTTT.

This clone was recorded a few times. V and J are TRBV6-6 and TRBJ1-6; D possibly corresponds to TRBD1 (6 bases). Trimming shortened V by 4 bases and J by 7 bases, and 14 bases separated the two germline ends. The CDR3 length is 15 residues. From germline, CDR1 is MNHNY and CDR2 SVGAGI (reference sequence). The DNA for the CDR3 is TGTGCCAGCAGTTCCCGAGGGGGGGAGAATTCACCCCTCCACTTT. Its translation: CASSSRGGENSPLHF.

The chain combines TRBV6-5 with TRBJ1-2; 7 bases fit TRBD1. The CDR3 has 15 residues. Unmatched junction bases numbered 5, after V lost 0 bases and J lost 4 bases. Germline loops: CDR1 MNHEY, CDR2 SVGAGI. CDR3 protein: CASSYSVDRVYGYTF. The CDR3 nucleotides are TGTGCCAGCAGTTACTCCGTAGACAGGGTCTATGGCTACACCTTC.

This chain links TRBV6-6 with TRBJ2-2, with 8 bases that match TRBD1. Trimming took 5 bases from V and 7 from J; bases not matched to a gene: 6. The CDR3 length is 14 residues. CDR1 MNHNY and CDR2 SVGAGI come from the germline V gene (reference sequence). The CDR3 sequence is CASSPGGAIGELFF. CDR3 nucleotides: TGTGCCAGCAGTCCAGGGGGCGCGATCGGGGAGCTGTTTTTT.

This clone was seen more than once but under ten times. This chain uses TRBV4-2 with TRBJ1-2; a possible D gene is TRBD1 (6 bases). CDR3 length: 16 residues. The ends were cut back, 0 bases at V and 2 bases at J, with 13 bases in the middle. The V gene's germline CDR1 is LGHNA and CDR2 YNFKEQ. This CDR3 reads CASSQEIQGPNYGYTF. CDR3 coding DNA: TGTGCCAGCAGCCAAGAGATACAGGGACCAAACTATGGCTACACCTTC.

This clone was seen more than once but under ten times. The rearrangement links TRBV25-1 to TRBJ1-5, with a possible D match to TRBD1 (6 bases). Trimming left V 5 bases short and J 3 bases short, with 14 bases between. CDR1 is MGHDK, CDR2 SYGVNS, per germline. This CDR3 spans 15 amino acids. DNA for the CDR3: TGTGCCAGCAGTTCTGGGGCAGGGGTCAATCAGCCCCAGCATTTT. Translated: CASSSGAGVNQPQHF.

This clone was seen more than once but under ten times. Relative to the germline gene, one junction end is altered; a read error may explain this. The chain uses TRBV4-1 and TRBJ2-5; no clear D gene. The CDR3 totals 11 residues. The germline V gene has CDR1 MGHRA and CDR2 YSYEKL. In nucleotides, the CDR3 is TGTGCCAGCAGCCAGGCGGTGACCCAGTACTTC. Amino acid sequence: CASSQAVTQYF.

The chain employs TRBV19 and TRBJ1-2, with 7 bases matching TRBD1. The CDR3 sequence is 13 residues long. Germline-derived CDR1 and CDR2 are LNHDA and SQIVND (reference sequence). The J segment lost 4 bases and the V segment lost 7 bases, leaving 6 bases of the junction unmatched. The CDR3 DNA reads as TGTGCCAGTAAAAGGGACAGTGGCTATGGCTACACCTTC. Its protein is CASKRDSGYGYTF.

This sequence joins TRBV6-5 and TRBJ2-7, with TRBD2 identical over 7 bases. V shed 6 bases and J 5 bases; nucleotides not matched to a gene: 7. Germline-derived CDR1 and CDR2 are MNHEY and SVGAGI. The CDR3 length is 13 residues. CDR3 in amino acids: CASSLAVPHEQYF. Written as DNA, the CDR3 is TGTGCCAGCAGCCTAGCGGTTCCCCACGAGCAGTACTTC.

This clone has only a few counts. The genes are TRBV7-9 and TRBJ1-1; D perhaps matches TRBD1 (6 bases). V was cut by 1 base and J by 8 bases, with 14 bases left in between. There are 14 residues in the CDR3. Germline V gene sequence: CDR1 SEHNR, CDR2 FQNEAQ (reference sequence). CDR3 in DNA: TGTGCCAGCAGCTTAGGACAGGTAGGGGGAGAAGCTTTCTTT. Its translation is CASSLGQVGGEAFF.

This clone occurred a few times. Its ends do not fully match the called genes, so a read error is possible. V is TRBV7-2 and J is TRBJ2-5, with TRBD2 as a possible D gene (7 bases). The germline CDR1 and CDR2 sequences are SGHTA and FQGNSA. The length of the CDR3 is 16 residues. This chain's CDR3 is CASSSSTGGPQGTQYF. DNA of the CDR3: TGTGCCAGCAGCTCCTCTACCGGGGGGCCCCAAGGGACCCAGTACTTC.

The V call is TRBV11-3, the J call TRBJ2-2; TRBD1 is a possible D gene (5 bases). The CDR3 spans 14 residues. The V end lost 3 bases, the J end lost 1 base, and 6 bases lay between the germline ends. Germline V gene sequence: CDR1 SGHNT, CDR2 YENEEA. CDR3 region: CASSFTGNTGELFF. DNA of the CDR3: TGTGCCAGCAGCTTTACAGGGAACACCGGGGAGCTGTTTTTT.

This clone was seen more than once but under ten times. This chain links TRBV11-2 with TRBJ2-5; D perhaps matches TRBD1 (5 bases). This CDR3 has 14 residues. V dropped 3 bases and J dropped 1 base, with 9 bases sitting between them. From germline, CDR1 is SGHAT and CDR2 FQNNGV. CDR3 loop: CASSFQGSQETQYF. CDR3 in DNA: TGTGCCAGCAGCTTTCAGGGATCCCAAGAGACCCAGTACTTC.

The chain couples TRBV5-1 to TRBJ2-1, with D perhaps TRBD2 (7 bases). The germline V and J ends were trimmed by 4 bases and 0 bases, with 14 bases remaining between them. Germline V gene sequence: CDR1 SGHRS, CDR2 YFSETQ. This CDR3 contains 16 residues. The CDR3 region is CASSRGGAISYNEQFF. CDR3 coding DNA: TGCGCCAGCAGCAGGGGGGGAGCCATCTCCTACAATGAGCAGTTCTTC. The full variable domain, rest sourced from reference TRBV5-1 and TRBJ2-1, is KAGVTQTPRYLIKTRGQQVTLSCSPISGHRSVSWYQQTPGQGLQFLFEYFSETQRNKGNFPGRFSGRQFSNSRSEMNVSTLELGDSALYLCASSRGGAISYNEQFFGPGTRLTVL.

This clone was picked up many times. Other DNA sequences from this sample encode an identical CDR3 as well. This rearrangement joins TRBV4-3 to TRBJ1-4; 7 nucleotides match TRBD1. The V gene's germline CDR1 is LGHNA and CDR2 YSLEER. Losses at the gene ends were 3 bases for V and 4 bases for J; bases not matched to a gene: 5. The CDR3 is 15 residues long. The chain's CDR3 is CASSQHRGLNEKLFF. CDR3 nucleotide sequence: TGCGCCAGCAGCCAGCACAGGGGTCTTAATGAAAAACTGTTTTTT.

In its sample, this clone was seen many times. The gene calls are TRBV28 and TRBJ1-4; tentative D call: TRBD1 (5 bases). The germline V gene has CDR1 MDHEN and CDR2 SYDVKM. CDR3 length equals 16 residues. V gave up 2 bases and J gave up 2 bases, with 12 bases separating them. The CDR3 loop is CASSLAGRGTNEKLFF. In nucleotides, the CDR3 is TGTGCCAGCAGTTTAGCAGGGAGGGGCACTAATGAAAAACTGTTTTTT. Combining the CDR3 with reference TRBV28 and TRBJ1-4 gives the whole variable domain DVKVTQSSRYLVKRTGEKVFLECVQDMDHENMFWYRQDPGLGLRLIYFSYDVKMKEKGDIPEGYSVSREKKERFSLILESASTNQTSMYLCASSLAGRGTNEKLFFGSGTQLSVL.

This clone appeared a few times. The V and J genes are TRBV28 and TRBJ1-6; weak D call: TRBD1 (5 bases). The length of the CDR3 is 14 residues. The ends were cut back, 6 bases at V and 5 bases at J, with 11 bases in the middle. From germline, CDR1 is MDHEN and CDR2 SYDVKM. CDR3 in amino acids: CASRRDRNNSPLHF. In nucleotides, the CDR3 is TGTGCCAGCAGGAGAGACAGAAATAATTCACCCCTCCACTTT.

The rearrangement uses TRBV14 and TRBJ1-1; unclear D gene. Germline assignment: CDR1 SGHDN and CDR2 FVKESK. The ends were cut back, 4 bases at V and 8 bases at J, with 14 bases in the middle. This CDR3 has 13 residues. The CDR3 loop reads CASSRLPTAEAFF. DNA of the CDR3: TGTGCCAGCAGCCGCCTACCCACAGCCGAAGCTTTCTTT.

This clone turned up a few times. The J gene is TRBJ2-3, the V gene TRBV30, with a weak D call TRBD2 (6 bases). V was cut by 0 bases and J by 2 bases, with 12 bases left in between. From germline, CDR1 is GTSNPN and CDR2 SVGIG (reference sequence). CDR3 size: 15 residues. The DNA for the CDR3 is TGTGCCTGGAGTGTACTGGCGGGGAACACAGATACGCAGTATTTT. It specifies CAWSVLAGNTDTQYF.

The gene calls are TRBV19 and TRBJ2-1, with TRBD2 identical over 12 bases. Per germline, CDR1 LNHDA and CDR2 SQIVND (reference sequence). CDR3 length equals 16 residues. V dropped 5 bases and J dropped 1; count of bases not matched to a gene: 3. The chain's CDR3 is CASSVTSGGSYNEQFF. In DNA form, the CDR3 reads TGTGCCAGTAGTGTGACTAGCGGGGGATCCTACAATGAGCAGTTCTTC.

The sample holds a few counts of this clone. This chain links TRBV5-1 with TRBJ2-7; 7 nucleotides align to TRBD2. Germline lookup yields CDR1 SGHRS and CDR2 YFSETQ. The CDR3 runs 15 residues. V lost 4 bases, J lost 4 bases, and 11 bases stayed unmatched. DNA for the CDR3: TGCGCCAGCAGCGCCCAGGGCGGGGGTTTATACGAGCAGTACTTC. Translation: CASSAQGGGLYEQYF.

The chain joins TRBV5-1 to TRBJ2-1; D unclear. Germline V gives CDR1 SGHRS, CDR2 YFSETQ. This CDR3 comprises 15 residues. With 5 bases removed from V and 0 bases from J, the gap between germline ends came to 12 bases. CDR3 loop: CASRHQDSSYNEQFF. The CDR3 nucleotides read TGCGCCAGCAGACATCAGGATAGCTCCTACAATGAGCAGTTCTTC.

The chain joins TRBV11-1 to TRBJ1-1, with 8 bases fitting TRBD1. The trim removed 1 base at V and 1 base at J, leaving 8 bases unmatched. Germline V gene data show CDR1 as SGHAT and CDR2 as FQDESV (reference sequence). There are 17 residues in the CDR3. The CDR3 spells CASSLVRDRRSNTEAFF. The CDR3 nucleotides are TGTGCCAGCAGCTTAGTCCGGGACAGGAGATCGAACACTGAAGCTTTCTTT.